These T cell receptor beta chains were read from a single sample in a study of OX40 agonist ivuxolimab in advanced cancers. The repertoire was sequenced with immunoSEQ multiplex PCR; TCRdb's copy has only in-frame clones and lacks some. This repertoire shows about 100,000 clones, roughly 91% found once; its top ten account for less than 0.75%. The sample here was CD4+ or CD8+ T cells sorted from blood, taken in a trial of the OX40 agonist ivuxolimab. Source of these receptors: an adult with an advanced solid tumor such as melanoma, head and neck, liver or kidney cancer. Both conserved end residues are part of each CDR3. A D gene is named only where the DNA matches it firmly. Not every row has a clone size; where given, it reads once, few, many or a size class.

>TRBJ2-7|NA|NA|TRBV6-5
TGTGCCAGCGGGAGACTCTACGAGCAGTACTTC
CASGRLYEQYF
>TRBJ1-5|NA|NA|TRBV28
TGTGCCAGCAGGGCGACGCAGGGATACCAGCCCCAGCATTTT
CASRATQGYQPQHF
>TRBJ2-1|NA|TRBD2|TRBV5-1
TGCGCCAGCAGCTCCTCCGGGACTAGCTTCGATGAGCAGTTCTTC
CASSSSGTSFDEQFF
>TRBJ2-3|NA|NA|TRBV19
TGTGCCAGTAGTTGGAACCGAGGAAAAGCAGATACGCAGTATTTT
CASSWNRGKADTQYF
>TRBJ2-7|NA|TRBD1|TRBV28
TGTGCCAGCAGGCTACAGGGGGCTTCCGGGGAGCAGTACTTC
CASRLQGASGEQYF
>TRBJ2-3|NA|NA|TRBV2
TGTGCCAGCAGTTGGATTGGAGATACGCAGTATTTT
CASSWIGDTQYF
>TRBJ1-2|NA|NA|TRBV18
TGTGCCAGCTCACCCCCCTCAGCTAACTATGGCTACACCTTC
CASSPPSANYGYTF
>TRBJ1-2|NA|NA|TRBV10-1
TGCGCCAGCAGTTCGGACGGGAGCTATGGCTACACCTTC
CASSSDGSYGYTF
>TRBJ2-5|NA|NA|TRBV2
TGTGCCAGCAGTCCTCAAGGGGAGACCCAGTACTTC
CASSPQGETQYF
>TRBJ1-1|NA|TRBD1|TRBV11-2
TGTGCCAGCAGCGAACGGACAGGGGACACTGAAGCTTTCTTT
CASSERTGDTEAFF
>TRBJ2-7|NA|NA|TRBV27
TGTGCCAGCAGTCCCAGGATGGCAGGGCGCTACGAGCAGTACTTC
CASSPRMAGRYEQYF
>TRBJ1-2|few|TRBD1|TRBV16
TGTGCCAGCAGCCAAAGGGACAGGGGATTGTACGGCTACACCTTC
CASSQRDRGLYGYTF
>TRBJ1-2|once|NA|TRBV6-5
TGTGCCAGCAGTTTTTCGTATGGCTACACCTTC
CASSFSYGYTF
>TRBJ1-6|once|NA|TRBV7-2
TGTGCCAGCAGCCAAAAGATACAGGGCTTTTCGGATAATTCACCCCTCCACTTT
CASSQKIQGFSDNSPLHF
>TRBJ2-7|NA|NA|TRBV25-1
TGTGCCAGTATGACGTCGGGCGCCTACGAGCAGTACTTC
CASMTSGAYEQYF
>TRBJ2-7|NA|TRBD1|TRBV5-1
TGCGCCAGCAGCGGGCGACAGGGGAAGAACGAGCAGTACTTC
CASSGRQGKNEQYF
>TRBJ1-1|NA|TRBD1|TRBV2
TGTGCCAGCAGTGTAAGACAGGGCACTGAAGCTTTCTTT
CASSVRQGTEAFF
>TRBJ2-5|NA|NA|TRBV28
TGTGCCAGCAGTCCAGCCCAAGAGACCCAGTACTTC
CASSPAQETQYF
>TRBJ2-5|NA|TRBD1|TRBV9
TGTGCCAGCAGTGCAGGGACAGCCGCCGAGACCCAGTACTTC
CASSAGTAAETQYF
>TRBJ2-1|NA|NA|TRBV21-1
TGTGCCAGCAGCAAAGTGTGGACTAGCGGGATAATCACCTACAATGAGCAGTTCTTC
CASSKVWTSGIITYNEQFF
>TRBJ1-5|NA|TRBD1|TRBV7-2
TGTGCCAGCAGCTTAATGGGACAGGGTCAGGTTCAGCCCCAGCATTTT
CASSLMGQGQVQPQHF
>TRBJ1-1|NA|NA|TRBV5-1
TGCGCCAGCAGCTTGGTAGGGGTTATGAACACTGAAGCTTTCTTT
CASSLVGVMNTEAFF
>TRBJ2-7|NA|NA|TRBV9
TGTGCCAGCAGCGCCGCGGCCTCCTACGAGCAGTACTTC
CASSAAASYEQYF
>TRBJ1-5|NA|NA|TRBV23-1
TGCGCCAGCACTCAACAAACTCCCCAAGATCAGCCCCAGCATTTT
CASTQQTPQDQPQHF
>TRBJ1-2|NA|TRBD1|TRBV18
TGTGCCAGCTCTCAGGACAGGCAAAACTATGGCTACACCTTC
CASSQDRQNYGYTF
>TRBJ2-2|NA|NA|TRBV7-2
TGTGCCAGCAGCTCGAGGGACCGGCAGGGCGGGGAGCTGTTTTTT
CASSSRDRQGGELFF
>TRBJ1-2|once|NA|TRBV9
TGTGCCAGCAGCGTAGGTGCGTTGGCGAACTATGGCTACACCTTC
CASSVGALANYGYTF
>TRBJ1-1|NA|TRBD1|TRBV5-1
TGCGCCAGCAGCTTTGAAGGGGGCGCGGGAACTGAAGCTTTCTTT
CASSFEGGAGTEAFF
>TRBJ1-2|NA|TRBD1|TRBV30
TGTGCCTGGAGTCGGAAAAACCGGGACAGCCATCGGGGCTACACCTTC
CAWSRKNRDSHRGYTF
>TRBJ2-5|NA|NA|TRBV5-1
TGCGCCAGCAGCTCACGGACTCCCCAAGAGACCCAGTACTTC
CASSSRTPQETQYF
>TRBJ1-1|NA|TRBD1|TRBV9
TGTGCCAGCAGCCCGCGACAGGGTTGGGGCACTGAAGCTTTCTTT
CASSPRQGWGTEAFF
>TRBJ2-7|once|TRBD1|TRBV7-2
TGTGCCAGCAGCCGAACCTTGGGACAGTCCTACGAGCAGTACTTC
CASSRTLGQSYEQYF
>TRBJ1-2|NA|TRBD1|TRBV28
TGTGCCAGCAGTCCCCCAGGGGTGAGGACAGGCCCGGACACCTTC
CASSPPGVRTGPDTF
>TRBJ1-2|NA|NA|TRBV5-6
TGTGCCAGCAGCTTGGAATCCGGGGCGGGAGGCTACACCTTC
CASSLESGAGGYTF
>TRBJ2-7|NA|TRBD1|TRBV5-8
TGTGCCAGCATCCACCACAGGGGAAGCCACGAGCAGTACTTC
CASIHHRGSHEQYF
>TRBJ2-2|NA|TRBD1|TRBV7-8
TGTGCCAGCAGCTGGGACAGATACACCGGGGAGCTGTTTTTT
CASSWDRYTGELFF
>TRBJ1-4|NA|NA|TRBV7-2
TGTGCCAGCAGCTTAGGAGATCTTGCTAATGAAAAACTGTTTTTT
CASSLGDLANEKLFF
>TRBJ2-7|NA|TRBD1|TRBV27
TGTGCCAGCAGTCTACGACAGGGGAGTTACTACGAGCAGTACTTC
CASSLRQGSYYEQYF
>TRBJ2-1|NA|NA|TRBV5-6
TGTGCCAGCAGCTTCCGGGGTTCAGGGGTGTGGGAGCAGTTCTTC
CASSFRGSGVWEQFF
>TRBJ2-5|NA|NA|TRBV18
TGTGCCAGCTCCTCGGACGTAACGGAGACCCAGTACTTC
CASSSDVTETQYF
>TRBJ2-1|once|TRBD1|TRBV4-3
TGCGCCAGCAGCCAATGGACAGGGAGCGGGAATGAGCAGTTCTTC
CASSQWTGSGNEQFF